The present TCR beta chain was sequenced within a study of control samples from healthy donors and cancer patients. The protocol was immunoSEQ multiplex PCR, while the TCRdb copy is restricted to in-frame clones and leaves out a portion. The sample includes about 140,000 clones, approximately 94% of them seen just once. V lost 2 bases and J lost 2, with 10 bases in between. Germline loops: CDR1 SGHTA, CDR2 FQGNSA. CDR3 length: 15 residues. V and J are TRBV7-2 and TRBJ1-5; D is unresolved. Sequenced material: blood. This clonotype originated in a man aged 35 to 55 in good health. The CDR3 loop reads CASSLSLVGNQPQHF. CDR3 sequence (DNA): TGTGCCAGCAGCTTAAGTTTGGTTGGCAATCAGCCCCAGCATTTT.